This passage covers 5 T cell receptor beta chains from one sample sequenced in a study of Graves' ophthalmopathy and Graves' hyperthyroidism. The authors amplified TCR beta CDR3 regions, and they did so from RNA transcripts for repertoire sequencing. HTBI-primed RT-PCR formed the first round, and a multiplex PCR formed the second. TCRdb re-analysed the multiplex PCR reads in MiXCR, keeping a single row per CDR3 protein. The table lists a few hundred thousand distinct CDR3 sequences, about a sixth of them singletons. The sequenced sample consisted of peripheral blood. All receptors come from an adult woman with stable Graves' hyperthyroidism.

CDR3 sequence (DNA): TGTGCCAGCAGTTTAGCGCGGAGGAAAACTTTCTTT. Translated: CASSLARRKTFF. This chain uses TRBV12-3 or TRBV12-4 with TRBJ1-1; the D is unclear. V dropped 0 bases and J dropped 12 bases, with 11 bases sitting between them. The CDR3 extends over 12 amino acids.

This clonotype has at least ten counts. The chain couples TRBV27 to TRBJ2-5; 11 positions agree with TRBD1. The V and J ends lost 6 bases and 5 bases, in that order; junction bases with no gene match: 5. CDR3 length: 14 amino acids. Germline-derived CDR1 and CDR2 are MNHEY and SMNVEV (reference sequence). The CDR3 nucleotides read TGTGCCAGCAGGCCGGGACAGGGGGACGAGACCCAGTACTTC. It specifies CASRPGQGDETQYF.

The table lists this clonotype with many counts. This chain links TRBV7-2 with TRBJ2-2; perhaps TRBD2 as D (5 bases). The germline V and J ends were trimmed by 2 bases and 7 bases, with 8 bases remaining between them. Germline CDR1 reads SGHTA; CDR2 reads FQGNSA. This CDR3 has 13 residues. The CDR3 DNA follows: TGTGCCAGCAGCTTACCACTAGTCGGGGAGCTGTTTTTT. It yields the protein CASSLPLVGELFF.

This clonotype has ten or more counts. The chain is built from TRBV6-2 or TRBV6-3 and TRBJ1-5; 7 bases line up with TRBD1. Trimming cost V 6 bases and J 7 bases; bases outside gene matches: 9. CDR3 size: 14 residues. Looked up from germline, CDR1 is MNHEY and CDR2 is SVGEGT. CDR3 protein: CASSDRQGWQPQHF. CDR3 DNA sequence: TGTGCCAGCAGCGATCGACAGGGTTGGCAGCCCCAGCATTTT.

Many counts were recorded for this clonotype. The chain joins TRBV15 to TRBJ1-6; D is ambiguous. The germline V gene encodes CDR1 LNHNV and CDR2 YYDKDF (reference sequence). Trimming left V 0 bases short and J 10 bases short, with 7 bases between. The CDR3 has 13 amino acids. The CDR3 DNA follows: TGTGCCACCAGCAGAGATAAGGCGTCACCCCTCCACTTT. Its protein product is CATSRDKASPLHF.